This T cell receptor (beta chain) was sequenced for a study of T-cell reconstitution after alpha-beta-depleted transplantation in children (dated by TCRdb to between 2015 and 2016). Broadly, across the study: Using TCR repertoire profiling, the study quantitatively followed how T-cell immune reconstitution unfolded in children after TCRalphabeta/CD19-depleted allogeneic hematopoietic cell transplantation.

Receptors were amplified or captured by PCR. The reads were generated on an Illumina HiSeq 2500. To normalize quantification of the TCRbeta repertoire, the TCR libraries were built with molecular barcoding that relied on unique molecular identifiers. TCRdb passed the public sequencing reads through fastp at Q25 and MiXCR, retaining productive beta sequences. Identical CDR3 proteins give one entry, which carries the most common genes and DNA. The sample yields about 580,000 distinct CDR3 sequences; 25% to 30% were counted once. Of the sample, 30% to 45% falls within the top ten clones. The study at large found these results: In some patients, high TCRbeta diversity at day 60 was attributed to recipient T cells and intrathymic progenitors that had survived conditioning. Apparently early alphabetaT-cell count recovery about two months after transplant reportedly relied on only several hundred rapidly expanded clones derived from non-depleted graft cells. Hyperexpanded clone frequencies declined over subsequent months; after one year, T-cell counts and TCRbeta diversity were mostly attributed to newly produced T cells.

V trim: 4 bases; J trim: 4 bases; unmatched bases: 9. CDR1 and CDR2 (SEHNR, FQNEAQ) derive from the germline V gene (reference sequence). The CDR3 covers 16 residues, taking in both the cysteine and the phenylalanine. Just CDR3 DNA is preserved here, 48 bases in frame from base 1. This clonotype has a handful of counts. No antigen is known for it. No quality values exist for individual bases; no much larger clone is one base distant. This sample's treatment or condition label indicates: allogeneic hematopoietic cell transplantation with graft depleted of TCRalphabeta T cells and CD19 B cells. The transplant recipients were children given TCRalphabeta/CD19-depleted allogeneic hematopoietic cell grafts.

Rearrangement joined TRBV7-9 to TRBJ1-2, and 10 junctional nucleotides match TRBD1. The sequences come from PBMCs, collected before TCRalphabeta/CD19-depleted stem cell transplant. This receptor was identified in a boy under two years old with Wiskott-Aldrich syndrome, due to receive a stem cell transplant. The nucleotide sequence reads as follows: TGTGCCAGCAGCTCCATCTCCGGACAGGGGGTCTATGGCTACACCTTC. Translated, it reads CASSSISGQGVYGYTF.